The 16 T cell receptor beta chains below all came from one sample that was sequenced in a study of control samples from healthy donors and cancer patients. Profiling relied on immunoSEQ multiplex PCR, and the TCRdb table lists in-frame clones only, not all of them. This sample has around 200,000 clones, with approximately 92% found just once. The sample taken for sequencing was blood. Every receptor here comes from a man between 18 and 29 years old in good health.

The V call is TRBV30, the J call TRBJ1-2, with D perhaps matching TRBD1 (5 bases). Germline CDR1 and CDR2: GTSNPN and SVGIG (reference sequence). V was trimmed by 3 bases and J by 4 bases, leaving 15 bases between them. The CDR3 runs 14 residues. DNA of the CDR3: TGTGCCTGGAGATACTCAGGGAGCGGCTATGGCTACACCTTC. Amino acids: CAWRYSGSGYGYTF.

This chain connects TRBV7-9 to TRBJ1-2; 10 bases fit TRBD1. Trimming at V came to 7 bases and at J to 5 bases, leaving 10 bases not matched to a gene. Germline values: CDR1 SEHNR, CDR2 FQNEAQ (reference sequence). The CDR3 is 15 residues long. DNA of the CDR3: TGTGCCAGCACATGGACAGGGGGTGAGTCTTATGGCTACACCTTC. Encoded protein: CASTWTGGESYGYTF.

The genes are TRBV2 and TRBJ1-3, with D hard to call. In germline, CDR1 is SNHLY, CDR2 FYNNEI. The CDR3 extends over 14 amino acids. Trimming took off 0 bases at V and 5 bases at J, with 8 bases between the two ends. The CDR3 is CASSEASGRNTIYF. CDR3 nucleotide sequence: TGTGCCAGCAGTGAAGCATCTGGAAGAAACACCATATATTTT.

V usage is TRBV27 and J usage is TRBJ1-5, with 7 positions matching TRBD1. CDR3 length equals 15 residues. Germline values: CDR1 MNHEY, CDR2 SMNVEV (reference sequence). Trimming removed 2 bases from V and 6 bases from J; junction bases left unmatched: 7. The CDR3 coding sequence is TGTGCCAGCAGTTTAATAGGGGGCGCGATTCAGCCCCAGCATTTT. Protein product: CASSLIGGAIQPQHF.

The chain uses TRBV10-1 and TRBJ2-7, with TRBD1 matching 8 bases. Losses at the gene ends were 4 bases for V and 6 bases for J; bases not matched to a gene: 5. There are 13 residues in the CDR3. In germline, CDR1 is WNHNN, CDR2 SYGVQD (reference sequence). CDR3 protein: CASSGTGRCEQYF. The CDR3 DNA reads TGCGCCAGCAGTGGGACAGGGCGCTGCGAGCAGTACTTC.

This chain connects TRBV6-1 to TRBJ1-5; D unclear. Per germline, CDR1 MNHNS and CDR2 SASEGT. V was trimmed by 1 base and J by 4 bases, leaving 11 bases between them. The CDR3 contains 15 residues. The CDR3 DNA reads TGTGCCAGCAGTGAAGTTTACAGTCAGAATCAGCCCCAGCATTTT. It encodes CASSEVYSQNQPQHF.

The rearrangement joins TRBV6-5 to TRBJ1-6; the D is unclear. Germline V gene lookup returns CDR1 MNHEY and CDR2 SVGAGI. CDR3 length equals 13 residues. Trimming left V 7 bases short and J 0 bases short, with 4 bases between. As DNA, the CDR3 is TGTGCCAGCAAGAGCTCCTATAATTCACCCCTCCACTTT. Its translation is CASKSSYNSPLHF.

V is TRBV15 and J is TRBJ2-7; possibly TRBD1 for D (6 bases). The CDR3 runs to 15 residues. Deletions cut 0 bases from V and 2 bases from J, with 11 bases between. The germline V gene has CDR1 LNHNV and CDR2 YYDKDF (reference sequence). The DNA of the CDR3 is TGTGCCACCAGCAGAGATAACAGGGACCCCTACGAGCAGTACTTC. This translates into CATSRDNRDPYEQYF.

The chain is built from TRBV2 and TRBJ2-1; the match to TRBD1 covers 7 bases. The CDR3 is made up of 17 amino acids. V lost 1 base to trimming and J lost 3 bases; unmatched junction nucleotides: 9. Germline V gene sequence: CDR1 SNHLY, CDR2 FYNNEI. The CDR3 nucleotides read TGTGCCAGCAGTGAAGAGGTAGTGGGGGACAGCTACAATGAGCAGTTCTTC. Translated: CASSEEVVGDSYNEQFF.

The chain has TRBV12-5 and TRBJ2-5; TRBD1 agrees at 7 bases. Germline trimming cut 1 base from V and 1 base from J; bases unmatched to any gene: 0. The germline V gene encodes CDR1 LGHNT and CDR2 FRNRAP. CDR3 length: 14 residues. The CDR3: CASGLGQGQETQYF. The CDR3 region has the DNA TGTGCTAGTGGTTTGGGACAGGGCCAAGAGACCCAGTACTTC.

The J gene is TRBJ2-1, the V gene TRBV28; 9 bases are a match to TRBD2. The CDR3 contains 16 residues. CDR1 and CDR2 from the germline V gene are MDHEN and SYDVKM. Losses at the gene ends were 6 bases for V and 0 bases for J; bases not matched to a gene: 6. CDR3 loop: CASRLAGAISYNEQFF. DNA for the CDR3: TGTGCCAGCAGATTAGCGGGGGCGATCTCCTACAATGAGCAGTTCTTC.

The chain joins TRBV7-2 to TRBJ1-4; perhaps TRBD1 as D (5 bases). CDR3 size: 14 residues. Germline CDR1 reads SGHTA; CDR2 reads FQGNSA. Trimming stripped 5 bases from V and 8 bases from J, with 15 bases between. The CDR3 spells CASSPTGGGEKLFF. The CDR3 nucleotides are TGTGCCAGCAGCCCCACTGGGGGTGGGGAAAAACTGTTTTTT.

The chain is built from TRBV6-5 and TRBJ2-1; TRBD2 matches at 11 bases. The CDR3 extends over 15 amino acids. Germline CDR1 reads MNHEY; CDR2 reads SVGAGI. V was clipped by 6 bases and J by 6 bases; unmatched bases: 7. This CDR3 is CASSTWTSGLNEQFF. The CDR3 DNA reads TGTGCCAGCAGCACCTGGACTAGCGGGCTCAATGAGCAGTTCTTC.

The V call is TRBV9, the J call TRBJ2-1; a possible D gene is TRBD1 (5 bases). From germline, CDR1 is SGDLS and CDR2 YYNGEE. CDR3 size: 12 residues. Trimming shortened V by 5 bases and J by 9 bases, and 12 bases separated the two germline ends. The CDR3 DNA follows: TGTGCCAGCAGTACGCACCAGGGTGAGCAGTTCTTC. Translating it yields CASSTHQGEQFF.

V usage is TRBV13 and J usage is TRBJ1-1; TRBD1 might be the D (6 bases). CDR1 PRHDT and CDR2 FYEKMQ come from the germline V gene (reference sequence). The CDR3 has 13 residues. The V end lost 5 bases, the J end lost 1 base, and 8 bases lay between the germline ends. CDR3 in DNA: TGTGCCAGCAGCCAACAGGGGAACACTGAAGCTTTCTTT. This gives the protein CASSQQGNTEAFF.

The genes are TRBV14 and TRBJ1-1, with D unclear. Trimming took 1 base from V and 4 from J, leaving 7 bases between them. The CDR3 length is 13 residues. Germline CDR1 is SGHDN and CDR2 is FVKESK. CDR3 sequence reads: CASSQVRGTEAFF. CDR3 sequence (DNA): TGTGCCAGCAGCCAAGTCCGGGGCACTGAAGCTTTCTTT.